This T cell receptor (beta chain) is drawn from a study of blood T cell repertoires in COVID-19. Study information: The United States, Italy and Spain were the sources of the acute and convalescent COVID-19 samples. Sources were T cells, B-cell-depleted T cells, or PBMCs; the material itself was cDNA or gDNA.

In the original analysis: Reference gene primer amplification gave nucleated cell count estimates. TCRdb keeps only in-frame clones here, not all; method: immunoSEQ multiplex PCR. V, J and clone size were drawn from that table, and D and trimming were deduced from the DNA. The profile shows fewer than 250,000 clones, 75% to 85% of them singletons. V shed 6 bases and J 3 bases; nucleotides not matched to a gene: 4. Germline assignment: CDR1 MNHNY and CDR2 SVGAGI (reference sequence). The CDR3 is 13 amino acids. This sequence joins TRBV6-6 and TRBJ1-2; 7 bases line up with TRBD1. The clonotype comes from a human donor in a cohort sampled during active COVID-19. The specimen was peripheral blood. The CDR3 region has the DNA TGTGCCAGCAGAACCGACAGGGACTATGGCTACACCTTC. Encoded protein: CASRTDRDYGYTF.